This TCR beta chain was obtained from a study of Graves' ophthalmopathy and Graves' hyperthyroidism. V lost 2 bases and J lost 3, with 14 bases in between. CDR3 length: 15 amino acids. Germline assignment: CDR1 SNHLY and CDR2 FYNNEI. Ophthalmopathy donors' eye disease showed moderate-to-severe activity, CAS of at least 3, NOSPECS of at least 4 and duration under 3 months. RNA served as the template for amplifying TCR beta CDR3 regions. HTBI primers were employed in first-round RT-PCR, then a second-round multiplex PCR followed. Each CDR3 protein is one row after TCRdb ran MiXCR on the multiplex PCR reads. The sample yields some 200,000 distinct CDR3 sequences, under 30% seen once. This clonotype has a count of ten or more.

The sequenced sample consisted of peripheral blood. The sequence was obtained from a man over 45 with Graves' ophthalmopathy. The chain uses TRBV2 and TRBJ2-7; D possibly corresponds to TRBD2 (5 bases). CDR3 sequence (DNA): TGTGCCAGCAGTGAATCGGGGTGGGTGGTCTACGAGCAGTACTTC. Encoded protein: CASSESGWVVYEQYF.